This TCR beta chain is drawn from a study of identifying expanded T cells in peripheral blood. Study-level findings and limits: Differentially abundant clones: roughly 1.3 between replicates, about 17 at around 14 days, 19 to 20 at four.

In its sample, this clone was seen once. Its antigen remains unknown. Healthy donors had no documented immune events, such as infections, while sampled. Generated by immunoSEQ multiplex PCR, the TCRdb table keeps only in-frame clones and is missing some. The sample consists of approximately 58,000 clones, 89% of them appearing once. V dropped 2 bases and J dropped 3; count of bases not matched to a gene: 7. Germline-derived CDR1 and CDR2 are SGHTS and YDEGEE. The CDR3 contains 15 residues. The genes are TRBV5-8 and TRBJ1-1; TRBD1 aligns across 7 bases. The sequenced sample consisted of blood. The receptor was derived from a person between 18 and 75 years old in good health. The CDR3 DNA is TGTGCCAGCAGCTTCACAGGGGTGGATTACACTGAAGCTTTCTTT. Amino acids: CASSFTGVDYTEAFF. Complete variable domain (other parts from reference TRBV5-8 and TRBJ1-1): EAGVTQSPTHLIKTRGQQATLRCSPISGHTSVYWYQQALGLGLQFLLWYDEGEERNRGNFPPRFSGRQFPNYSSELNVNALELEDSALYLCASSFTGVDYTEAFFGQGTRLTVV.